This T cell receptor beta chain was captured in a study of T cell responses to AZD1222 COVID-19 vaccine. Profiled with immunoSEQ multiplex PCR; TCRdb holds only in-frame clones, not every one. The sample holds about 110,000 clones, roughly 90% seen once. This TCR derives from an adult in good health. Source: peripheral blood, taken on day 0 of AZD1222 vaccination.

CDR3 sequence reads: CASSLSDTGELFF. The CDR3 region has the DNA TGTGCCAGCAGTTTATCCGACACCGGGGAGCTGTTTTTT. The chain employs TRBV27 and TRBJ2-2; D is ambiguous. Trimming took 0 bases from V and 3 from J, leaving 2 bases between them. The CDR3 contains 13 residues. The V gene's germline CDR1 is MNHEY and CDR2 SMNVEV (reference sequence).